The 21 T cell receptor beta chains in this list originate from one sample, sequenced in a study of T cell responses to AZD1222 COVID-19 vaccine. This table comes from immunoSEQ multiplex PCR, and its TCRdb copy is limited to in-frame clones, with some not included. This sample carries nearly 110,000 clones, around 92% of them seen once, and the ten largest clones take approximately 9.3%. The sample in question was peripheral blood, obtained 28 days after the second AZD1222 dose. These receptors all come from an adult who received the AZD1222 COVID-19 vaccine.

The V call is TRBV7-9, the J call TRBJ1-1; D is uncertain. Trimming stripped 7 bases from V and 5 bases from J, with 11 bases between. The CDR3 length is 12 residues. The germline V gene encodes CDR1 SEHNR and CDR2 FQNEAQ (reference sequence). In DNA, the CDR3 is TGTGCCAGCACCCTTACGGGGACTGAAGCTTTCTTT. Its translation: CASTLTGTEAFF.

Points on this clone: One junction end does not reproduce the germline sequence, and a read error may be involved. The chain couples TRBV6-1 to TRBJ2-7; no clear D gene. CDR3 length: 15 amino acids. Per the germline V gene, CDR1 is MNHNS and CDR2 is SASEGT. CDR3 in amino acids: CASREGYLGSYEQYF. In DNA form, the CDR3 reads TGTGCCAGCAGGGAAGGTTACCTTGGGTCCTACGAGCAGTACTTC.

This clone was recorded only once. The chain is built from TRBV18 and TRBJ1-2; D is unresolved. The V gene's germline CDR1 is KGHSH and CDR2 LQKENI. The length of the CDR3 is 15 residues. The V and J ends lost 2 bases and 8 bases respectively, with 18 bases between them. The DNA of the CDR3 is TGTGCCAGCTCACCAAAGAGCTCGGCCTTTTACGGCTACACCTTC. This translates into CASSPKSSAFYGYTF.

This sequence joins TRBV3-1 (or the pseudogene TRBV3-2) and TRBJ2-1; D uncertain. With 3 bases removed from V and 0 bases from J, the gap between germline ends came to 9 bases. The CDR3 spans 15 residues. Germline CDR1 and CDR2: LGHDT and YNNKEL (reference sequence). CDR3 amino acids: CASSQGTSSYNEQFF. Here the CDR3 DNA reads TGTGCCAGCAGCCAGGGAACGAGCTCCTACAATGAGCAGTTCTTC.

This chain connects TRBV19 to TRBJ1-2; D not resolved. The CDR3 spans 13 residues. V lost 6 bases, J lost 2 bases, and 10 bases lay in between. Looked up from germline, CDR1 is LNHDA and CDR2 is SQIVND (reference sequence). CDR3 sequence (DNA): TGTGCCAGTAGCCCGGACGGGAACTATGGCTACACCTTC. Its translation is CASSPDGNYGYTF.

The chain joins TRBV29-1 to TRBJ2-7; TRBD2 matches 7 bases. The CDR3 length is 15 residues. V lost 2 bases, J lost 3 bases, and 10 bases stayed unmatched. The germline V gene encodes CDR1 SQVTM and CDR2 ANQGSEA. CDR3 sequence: CSVEWWLGEGYEQYF. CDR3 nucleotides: TGCAGCGTTGAATGGTGGTTAGGGGAGGGCTACGAGCAGTACTTC.

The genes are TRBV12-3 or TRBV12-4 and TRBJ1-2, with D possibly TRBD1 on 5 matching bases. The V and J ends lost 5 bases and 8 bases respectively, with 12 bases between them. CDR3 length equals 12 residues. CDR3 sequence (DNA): TGTGCCAGCAGTCCTTACCAGGGCGGCTACACCTTC. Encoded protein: CASSPYQGGYTF.

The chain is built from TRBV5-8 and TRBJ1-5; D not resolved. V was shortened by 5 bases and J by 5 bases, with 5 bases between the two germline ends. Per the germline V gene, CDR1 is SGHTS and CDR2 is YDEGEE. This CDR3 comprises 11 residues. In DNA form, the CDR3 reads TGTGCCAGCAGTACTTATCAGCCCCAGCATTTT. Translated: CASSTYQPQHF.

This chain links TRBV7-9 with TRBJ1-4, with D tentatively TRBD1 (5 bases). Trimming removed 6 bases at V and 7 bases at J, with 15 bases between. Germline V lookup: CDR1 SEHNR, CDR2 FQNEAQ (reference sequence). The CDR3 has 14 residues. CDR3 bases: TGTGCCAGCAGAGAGACTGGGGCTCTTGAAAAACTGTTTTTT. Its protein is CASRETGALEKLFF.

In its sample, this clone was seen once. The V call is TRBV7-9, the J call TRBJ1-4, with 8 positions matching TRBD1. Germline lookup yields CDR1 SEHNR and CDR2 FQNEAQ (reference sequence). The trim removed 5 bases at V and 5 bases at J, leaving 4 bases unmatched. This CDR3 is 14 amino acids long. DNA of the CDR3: TGTGCCAGCAGCCATAGGACAGGGAATGAAAAACTGTTTTTT. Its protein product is CASSHRTGNEKLFF.

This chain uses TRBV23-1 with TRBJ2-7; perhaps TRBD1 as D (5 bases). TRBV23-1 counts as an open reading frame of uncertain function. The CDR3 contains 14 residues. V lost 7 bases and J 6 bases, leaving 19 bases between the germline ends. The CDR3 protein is CASKGAKSRSEQYF. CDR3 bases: TGCGCCAGCAAAGGGGCGAAATCCAGGTCCGAGCAGTACTTC.

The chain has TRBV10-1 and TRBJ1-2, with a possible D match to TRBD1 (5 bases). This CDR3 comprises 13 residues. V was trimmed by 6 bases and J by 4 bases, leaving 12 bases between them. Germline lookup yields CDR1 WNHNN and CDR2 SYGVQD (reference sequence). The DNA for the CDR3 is TGCGCCAGCAGGGGAAGGGGCGGCTATGGCTACACCTTC. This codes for CASRGRGGYGYTF.

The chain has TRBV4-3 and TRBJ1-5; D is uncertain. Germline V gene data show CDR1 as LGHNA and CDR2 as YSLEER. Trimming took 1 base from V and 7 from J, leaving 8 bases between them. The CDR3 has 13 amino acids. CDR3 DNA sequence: TGCGCCAGCAGCCAAGGGAGGGCCCAGCCCCAGCATTTT. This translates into CASSQGRAQPQHF.

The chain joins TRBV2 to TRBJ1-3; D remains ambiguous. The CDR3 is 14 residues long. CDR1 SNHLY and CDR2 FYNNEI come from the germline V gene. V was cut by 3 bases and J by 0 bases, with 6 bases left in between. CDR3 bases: TGTGCCAGCAGTGAGGTCGGCTCTGGAAACACCATATATTTT. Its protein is CASSEVGSGNTIYF.

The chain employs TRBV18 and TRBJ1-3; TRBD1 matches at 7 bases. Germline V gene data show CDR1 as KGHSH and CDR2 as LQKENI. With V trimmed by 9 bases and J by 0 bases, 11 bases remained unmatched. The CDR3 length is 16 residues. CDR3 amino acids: CASSRTGMYSGNTIYF. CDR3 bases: TGTGCCAGTAGCCGGACAGGCATGTACTCTGGAAACACCATATATTTT.

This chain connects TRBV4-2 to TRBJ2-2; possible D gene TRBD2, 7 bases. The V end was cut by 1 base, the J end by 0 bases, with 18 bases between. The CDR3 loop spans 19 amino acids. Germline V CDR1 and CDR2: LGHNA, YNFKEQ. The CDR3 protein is CASSQVPVGGATNTGELFF. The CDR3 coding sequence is TGTGCCAGCAGCCAAGTACCGGTGGGGGGGGCGACGAACACCGGGGAGCTGTTTTTT.

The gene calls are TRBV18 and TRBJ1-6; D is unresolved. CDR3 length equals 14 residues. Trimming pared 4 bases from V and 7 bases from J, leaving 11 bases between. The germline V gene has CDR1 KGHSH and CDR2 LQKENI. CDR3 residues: CASSLTSPNSPLHF. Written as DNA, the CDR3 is TGTGCCAGCTCACTTACATCTCCCAATTCACCCCTCCACTTT.

CDR3 bases: TGCAGTGCTAGAAGTCAAACACGGGCTTTCTTT. Residues: CSARSQTRAFF. This rearrangement joins TRBV20-1 to TRBJ1-1; D is unresolved. CDR1 is DFQATT, CDR2 SNEGSKA, per germline (reference sequence). The CDR3 extends over 11 amino acids. The V and J ends lost 2 bases and 11 bases respectively, with 12 bases between them.

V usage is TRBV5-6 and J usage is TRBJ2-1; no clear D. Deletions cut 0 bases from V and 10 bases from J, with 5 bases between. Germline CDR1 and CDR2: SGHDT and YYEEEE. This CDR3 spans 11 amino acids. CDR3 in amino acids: CASSLGPEQFF. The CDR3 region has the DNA TGTGCCAGCAGCTTGGGACCCGAGCAGTTCTTC.

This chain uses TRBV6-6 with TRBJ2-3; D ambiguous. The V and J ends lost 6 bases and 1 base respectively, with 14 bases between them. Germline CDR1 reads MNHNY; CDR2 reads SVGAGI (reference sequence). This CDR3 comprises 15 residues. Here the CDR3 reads CASRTNYDRTDTQYF. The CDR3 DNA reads TGTGCCAGCAGAACCAACTACGATCGCACAGATACGCAGTATTTT.

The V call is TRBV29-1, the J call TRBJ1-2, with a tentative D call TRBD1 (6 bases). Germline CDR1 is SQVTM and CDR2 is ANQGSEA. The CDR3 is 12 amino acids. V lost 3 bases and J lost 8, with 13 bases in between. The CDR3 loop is CSVEGGQLGYTF. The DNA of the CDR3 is TGCAGCGTTGAGGGGGGGCAGTTAGGCTACACCTTC.